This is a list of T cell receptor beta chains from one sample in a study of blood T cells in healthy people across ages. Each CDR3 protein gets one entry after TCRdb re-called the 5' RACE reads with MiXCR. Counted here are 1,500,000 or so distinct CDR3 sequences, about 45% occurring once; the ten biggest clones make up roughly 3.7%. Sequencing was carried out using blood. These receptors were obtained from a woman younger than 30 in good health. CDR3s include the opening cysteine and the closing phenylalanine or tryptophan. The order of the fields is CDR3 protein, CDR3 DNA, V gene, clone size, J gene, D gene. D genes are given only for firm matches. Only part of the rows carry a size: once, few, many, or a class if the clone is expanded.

CASGSGGPTDTQYF | TGTGCCAGTGGGTCCGGGGGCCCCACAGATACGCAGTATTTT | TRBV19 | NA | TRBJ2-3 | NA
CASSVRSSGTSYEQYF | TGTGCCAGCAGTGTAAGGTCTAGCGGGACCTCCTACGAGCAGTACTTC | TRBV27 | NA | TRBJ2-7 | TRBD2
CASSYGASNEQFF | TGTGCCAGCAGCTACGGGGCTTCCAATGAGCAGTTCTTC | TRBV5-6 | many | TRBJ2-1 | NA
CASSSGGAPYNEQFF | TGTGCCAGCAGCTCGGGGGGTGCCCCGTACAATGAGCAGTTCTTC | TRBV5-6 | few | TRBJ2-1 | TRBD2
CASSYWDSEQYF | TGTGCCAGCAGTTACTGGGACAGCGAGCAGTACTTC | TRBV6-2/TRBV6-3 | NA | TRBJ2-7 | TRBD1
CASSSAGTGHTF | TGTGCCAGCAGCTCAGCTGGAACAGGCCACACCTTC | TRBV7-2 | few | TRBJ1-2 | NA
CASSYPGTGAYEQYF | TGTGCCAGCAGTTACCCCGGGACAGGGGCCTACGAGCAGTACTTC | TRBV6-5 | NA | TRBJ2-7 | TRBD1
CASSPLPPGTGEAAQPQHF | TGTGCCAGCAGTCCGCTCCCCCCCGGGACAGGGGAAGCGGCTCAGCCCCAGCATTTT | TRBV27 | once | TRBJ1-5 | TRBD1
CASSLGLHSAGWSDTQYF | TGTGCCAGCAGCTTGGGCCTCCACTCGGCGGGGTGGTCAGATACGCAGTATTTT | TRBV5-6 | NA | TRBJ2-3 | NA
CASSQIGLARGDEQFF | TGTGCCAGCTCTCAAATTGGGCTAGCGCGCGGGGATGAGCAGTTCTTC | TRBV6-6 | many | TRBJ2-1 | NA
CSAVDRPAGNEKLFF | TGCAGTGCTGTGGACAGACCCGCAGGGAATGAAAAACTGTTTTTT | TRBV20-1 | NA | TRBJ1-4 | NA
CASSLVDRLDEQFF | TGCGCCAGCAGCTTGGTCGACCGACTCGATGAGCAGTTCTTC | TRBV5-1 | NA | TRBJ2-1 | NA
CASSQTGGEDTEAFF | TGTGCCAGCTCACAGACAGGGGGAGAAGACACTGAAGCTTTCTTT | TRBV18 | few | TRBJ1-1 | TRBD1
CSARDVVVPYNEQFF | TGCAGTGCTAGAGATGTAGTGGTCCCCTACAATGAGCAGTTCTTC | TRBV20-1 | NA | TRBJ2-1 | NA
CASSLNRGMSNEQFF | TGTGCCAGCAGCTTAAACAGGGGGATGAGTAATGAGCAGTTCTTC | TRBV7-9 | NA | TRBJ2-1 | TRBD1
CSATHQETQYF | TGCAGTGCGACTCACCAAGAGACCCAGTACTTC | TRBV20-1 | NA | TRBJ2-5 | NA
CAGSLKWAGANQPQHF | TGTGCCGGCAGCTTAAAGTGGGCAGGGGCAAATCAGCCCCAGCATTTT | TRBV7-2 | NA | TRBJ1-5 | NA
CASSQRPRETQYF | TGTGCCAGCAGCCAAAGGCCCCGGGAGACCCAGTACTTC | TRBV14 | NA | TRBJ2-5 | NA
CSARDGGAYNEQFF | TGCAGTGCTAGAGATGGGGGGGCTTACAATGAGCAGTTCTTC | TRBV20-1 | many | TRBJ2-1 | NA
CSAGRGGVNEQFF | TGCAGTGCGGGGAGGGGGGGTGTCAATGAGCAGTTCTTC | TRBV20-1 | NA | TRBJ2-1 | NA
CSASSQSYEQYF | TGCAGTGCTAGTTCACAGTCCTACGAGCAGTACTTC | TRBV20-1 | NA | TRBJ2-7 | NA
CASSQVDTSVGTQYF | TGCGCCAGCAGCCAAGTTGATACTAGCGTAGGTACGCAGTATTTT | TRBV4-3 | many | TRBJ2-3 | TRBD2
CASSVGPSEETQYF | TGCGCCAGCAGCGTAGGACCCTCGGAAGAGACCCAGTACTTC | TRBV5-1 | NA | TRBJ2-5 | NA
CASSLPGLGIYEQYF | TGTGCCAGCAGTCTACCGGGACTAGGCATCTACGAGCAGTACTTC | TRBV6-2/TRBV6-3 | NA | TRBJ2-7 | TRBD2
CASSLELAGGRHNEQFF | TGTGCCAGCAGCTTGGAACTAGCGGGGGGGCGCCACAATGAGCAGTTCTTC | TRBV11-2 | NA | TRBJ2-1 | TRBD2
CASSRYMGQPQHF | TGCGCCAGCAGCCGGTACATGGGGCAGCCCCAGCATTTT | TRBV4-3 | few | TRBJ1-5 | NA
CASSYSEGSEKLFF | TGTGCCAGCAGTTACTCGGAAGGGAGTGAAAAACTGTTTTTT | TRBV6-5 | NA | TRBJ1-4 | NA
CSAVPPGLGKARYGYTF | TGCAGTGCTGTCCCTCCGGGACTCGGGAAAGCTAGATATGGCTACACCTTC | TRBV20-1 | NA | TRBJ1-2 | NA
CATSNGPSYNEQFF | TGTGCTACCTCCAATGGGCCCTCCTACAATGAGCAGTTCTTC | TRBV12-5 | NA | TRBJ2-1 | NA
CASSLVAGVDNYGYTF | TGTGCCAGCAGCTTAGTAGCAGGGGTAGATAACTATGGCTACACCTTC | TRBV7-2 | NA | TRBJ1-2 | NA
CASSERGGWETQYF | TGTGCCAGCAGTGAACGAGGGGGGTGGGAGACCCAGTACTTC | TRBV12-3/TRBV12-4 | NA | TRBJ2-5 | NA
CASSYSSSSYNSPLHF | TGTGCCAGCAGTTACTCGTCAAGCTCCTATAATTCACCCCTCCACTTT | TRBV6-6 | NA | TRBJ1-6 | NA
CASSQDARVYNEQFF | TGTGCCAGCAGCCAAGATGCCAGGGTCTACAATGAGCAGTTCTTC | TRBV3-1 | NA | TRBJ2-1 | NA
CASSQDPLNYNEQFF | TGTGCCAGCAGCCAAGATCCCCTAAATTACAATGAGCAGTTCTTC | TRBV3-1 | few | TRBJ2-1 | NA
CASSLYTGIWQPQHF | TGTGCCAGCAGTTTATACACGGGGATCTGGCAGCCCCAGCATTTT | TRBV27 | few | TRBJ1-5 | NA
CASSYLDRTGGYTF | TGTGCCAGCAGTTACCTAGACAGGACGGGGGGCTACACCTTC | TRBV6-5 | NA | TRBJ1-2 | NA
CATSRDLRGVQETQYF | TGTGCCACCAGCAGAGATCTTCGGGGGGTACAAGAGACCCAGTACTTC | TRBV15 | NA | TRBJ2-5 | TRBD2
CASSPQRPGLEQFF | TGTGCCAGCAGCCCCCAGAGGCCGGGACTTGAGCAGTTCTTC | TRBV7-2 | NA | TRBJ2-1 | NA
CASSLVPHRDSAYGYTF | TGTGCCAGCAGCTTAGTGCCCCACCGGGACAGTGCCTATGGCTACACCTTC | TRBV7-9 | few | TRBJ1-2 | TRBD1
CASSYRGSYNEQFF | TGTGCCAGCAGTTACCGCGGGAGTTACAATGAGCAGTTCTTC | TRBV6-2/TRBV6-3 | many | TRBJ2-1 | TRBD2
CASRSQEDPNYGYTF | TGTGCCAGCAGATCACAGGAAGATCCTAACTATGGCTACACCTTC | TRBV7-9 | NA | TRBJ1-2 | NA
CASSQGGGANVLTF | TGTGCCAGCAGCCAAGGGGGTGGGGCCAACGTCCTGACTTTC | TRBV14 | once | TRBJ2-6 | NA
CASSQEVGLNQPQHF | TGCGCCAGCAGCCAAGAAGTGGGGTTAAATCAGCCCCAGCATTTT | TRBV4-1 | NA | TRBJ1-5 | NA
CASSLFDGGRVNTEAFF | TGCGCCAGCAGCTTGTTTGATGGTGGACGGGTGAACACTGAAGCTTTCTTT | TRBV5-1 | once | TRBJ1-1 | NA
CASSQTVYTQYF | TGTGCCAGCAGCCAAACCGTTTATACGCAGTATTTT | TRBV12-3/TRBV12-4 | NA | TRBJ2-3 | NA
CASRTSGTNYEQYF | TGCGCCAGCAGAACCTCCGGGACAAACTACGAGCAGTACTTC | TRBV5-1 | few | TRBJ2-7 | NA
CASSQKGASRPDSCGYTF | TGTGCCAGCAGCCAAAAAGGGGCCTCCAGGCCCGACTCTTGCGGCTACACCTTC | TRBV14 | NA | TRBJ1-2 | NA
CASSFLLAGNNEQFF | TGTGCCAGCAGCTTTTTACTAGCGGGAAACAATGAGCAGTTCTTC | TRBV11-2 | NA | TRBJ2-1 | TRBD2
CASSQAGPWSGELFF | TGCGCCAGCAGCCAAGCGGGACCGTGGAGCGGGGAGCTGTTTTTT | TRBV4-3 | few | TRBJ2-2 | NA